Below, 13 T cell receptor beta chains from the same sample are listed, as sequenced in a study of CD8 T cells in ankylosing spondylitis. Points from the study as a whole: A TCR beta motif made of about eight highly homologous variants seemed typical of ankylosing spondylitis blood.

A single record per CDR3 protein comes from TCRdb applying MiXCR to the 5' RACE reads. This table has hundreds of thousands of distinct CDR3 sequences, about 24% appearing once. For these receptors, no antigen is known. Sequenced sample: blood, either unsorted or a sorted T cell fraction (not recorded which). The receptor source for this set is a male donor with ankylosing spondylitis.

This clonotype turned up a few times. V is TRBV12-3 or TRBV12-4 and J is TRBJ1-2; D uncertain. V dropped 6 bases and J dropped 5 bases, with 16 bases sitting between them. The length of the CDR3 is 14 residues. The CDR3 is CASSPGQKSYGYTF. DNA of the CDR3: TGTGCCAGCAGCCCGGGCCAAAAATCTTATGGCTACACCTTC.

V and J are TRBV4-2 and TRBJ1-2; D may be TRBD1 (5 bases). Trimming removed 4 bases at V and 0 bases at J, with 12 bases between. The CDR3 extends over 15 amino acids. CDR1 is LGHNA and CDR2 is YNFKEQ in the germline V gene. This CDR3 is CASSRGTATNYGYTF. The CDR3 DNA follows: TGTGCCAGCAGCCGAGGGACGGCAACTAACTATGGCTACACCTTC.

This clonotype has just a few counts. The chain recombines TRBV14 with TRBJ2-3; 12 bases agree with TRBD1. This CDR3 is 17 amino acids long. Losses at the gene ends were 4 bases for V and 3 bases for J; bases not matched to a gene: 8. Germline CDR1 SGHDN, CDR2 FVKESK. DNA for the CDR3: TGTGCCAGCAGCCGCACCGGGACAGGGGGCTTTACAGATACGCAGTATTTT. It specifies CASSRTGTGGFTDTQYF. Variable domain in full (rest from reference TRBV14 and TRBJ2-3): EAGVTQFPSHSVIEKGQTVTLRCDPISGHDNLYWYRRVMGKEIKFLLHFVKESKQDESGMPNNRFLAERTGGTYSTLKVQPAELEDSGVYFCASSRTGTGGFTDTQYFGPGTRLTVL.

This clonotype turned up a few times. The gene calls are TRBV3-1 and TRBJ2-2, with 11 bases fitting TRBD2. Germline V gene sequence: CDR1 LGHDT, CDR2 YNNKEL (reference sequence). V trimming: 2 bases; J trimming: 0 bases; junction bases outside the gene matches: 5. The CDR3 totals 18 residues. CDR3 residues: CASSQRLAGPANTGELFF. The CDR3 coding sequence is TGTGCCAGCAGCCAACGACTAGCGGGACCGGCGAACACCGGGGAGCTGTTTTTT.

This clonotype was picked up a small number of times. The J gene is TRBJ1-2, the V gene TRBV12-3 or TRBV12-4; D unclear. Trimming took off 5 bases at V and 8 bases at J, with 12 bases between the two ends. The CDR3 is made up of 12 amino acids. The CDR3 coding sequence is TGTGCCAGCAGTCCCCGTGTGGGAGGCTACACCTTC. This gives the protein CASSPRVGGYTF.

The rearrangement joins TRBV6-1 to TRBJ2-6; TRBD1 matches at 10 bases. The CDR3 has 18 residues. Germline V lookup: CDR1 MNHNS, CDR2 SASEGT. Trimming at V came to 6 bases and at J to 2 bases, leaving 10 bases not matched to a gene. The CDR3 here is CASSSNRDRGTGANVLTF. The CDR3 nucleotides read TGTGCCAGCAGCTCGAACCGGGACAGGGGAACTGGGGCCAACGTCCTGACTTTC.

The gene calls are TRBV3-1 and TRBJ1-6; D uncertain. The CDR3 sequence is 14 residues long. V was pared by 3 bases and J by 6 bases, with 9 bases between. CDR1 and CDR2 from the germline V gene are LGHDT and YNNKEL (reference sequence). Here the CDR3 DNA reads TGTGCCAGCAGCCATTACAGTAGTAATTCACCCCTCCACTTT. Protein product: CASSHYSSNSPLHF. The full variable domain, completed using reference TRBV3-1 and TRBJ1-6, is DTAVSQTPKYLVTQMGNDKSIKCEQNLGHDTMYWYKQDSKKFLKIMFSYNNKELIINETVPNRFSPKSPDKAHLNLHINSLELGDSAVYFCASSHYSSNSPLHFGNGTRLTVT.

The rearrangement joins TRBV5-1 to TRBJ2-2; TRBD1 matches 9 bases. CDR1 and CDR2 (germline): SGHRS, YFSETQ. With 2 bases clipped from V and 6 bases from J, the junction kept 5 bases outside the gene matches. The CDR3 loop spans 15 amino acids. The CDR3 DNA is TGCGCCAGCAGCTTAAGACAGGGGGTCGCCGGGGAGCTGTTTTTT. It specifies CASSLRQGVAGELFF.

The genes are TRBV15 and TRBJ2-1; 10 nucleotides agree with TRBD2. The V gene end was trimmed by 8 bases and the J gene end by 5 bases; junction bases not matched to a gene: 15. Germline V gene lookup returns CDR1 LNHNV and CDR2 YYDKDF (reference sequence). The length of the CDR3 is 17 residues. CDR3 nucleotide sequence: TGTGCCACCCGTCACCGGGGTAGCGGGAGGCCCCACAATGAGCAGTTCTTC. Its translation: CATRHRGSGRPHNEQFF.

The chain carries TRBV27 and TRBJ2-2; D may correspond to TRBD1 or TRBD2 (5 bases each). V shed 1 base and J shed 4 bases, with 7 bases lying between them. The CDR3 is 14 residues long. Germline CDR1 reads MNHEY; CDR2 reads SMNVEV (reference sequence). CDR3: CASSLYGGTGELFF. The CDR3, as DNA: TGTGCCAGCAGTTTATATGGGGGCACCGGGGAGCTGTTTTTT.

This clonotype was picked up one time. The genes are TRBV2 and TRBJ1-1; D not resolved. In germline, CDR1 is SNHLY, CDR2 FYNNEI. V lost 7 bases and J lost 1, with 7 bases in between. There are 12 residues in the CDR3. CDR3 amino acids: CASTVGNTEAFF. The CDR3 DNA reads as TGTGCCAGCACTGTGGGGAACACTGAAGCTTTCTTT.

This chain connects TRBV20-1 to TRBJ2-5; perhaps TRBD2 as D (6 bases). Between the trimmed V and J ends, which lost 5 bases and 5 bases, there was a span of 18 bases. This CDR3 spans 14 amino acids. Germline assignment: CDR1 DFQATT and CDR2 SNEGSKA (reference sequence). The CDR3 DNA reads as TGCAGTGCTCCCCCTGCCGTCGGAGGGGAGACCCAGTACTTC. Its translation is CSAPPAVGGETQYF.

The chain couples TRBV29-1 to TRBJ2-5, with 8 positions matching TRBD2. V gave up 6 bases and J gave up 4 bases; unmatched junction bases: 7. The CDR3 sequence is 13 residues long. Germline V gene lookup returns CDR1 SQVTM and CDR2 ANQGSEA. DNA for the CDR3: TGCAGCGTGGGACTAGATATCGGAGAGACCCAGTACTTC. It encodes CSVGLDIGETQYF.